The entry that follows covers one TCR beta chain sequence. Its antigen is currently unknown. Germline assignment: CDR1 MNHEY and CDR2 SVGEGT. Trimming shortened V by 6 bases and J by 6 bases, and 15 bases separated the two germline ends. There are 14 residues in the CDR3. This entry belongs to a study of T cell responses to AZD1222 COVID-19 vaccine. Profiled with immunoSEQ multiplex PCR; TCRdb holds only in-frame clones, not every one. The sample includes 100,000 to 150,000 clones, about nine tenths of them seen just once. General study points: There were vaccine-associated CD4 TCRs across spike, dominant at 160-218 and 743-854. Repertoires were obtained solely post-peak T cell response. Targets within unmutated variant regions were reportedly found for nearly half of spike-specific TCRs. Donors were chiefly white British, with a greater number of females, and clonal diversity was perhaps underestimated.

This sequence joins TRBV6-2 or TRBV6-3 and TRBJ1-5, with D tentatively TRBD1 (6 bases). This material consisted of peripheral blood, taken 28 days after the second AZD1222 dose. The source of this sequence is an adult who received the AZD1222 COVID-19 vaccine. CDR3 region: CASSPTRDIQPQHF. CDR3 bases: TGTGCCAGCAGCCCGACCCGGGACATTCAGCCCCAGCATTTT.